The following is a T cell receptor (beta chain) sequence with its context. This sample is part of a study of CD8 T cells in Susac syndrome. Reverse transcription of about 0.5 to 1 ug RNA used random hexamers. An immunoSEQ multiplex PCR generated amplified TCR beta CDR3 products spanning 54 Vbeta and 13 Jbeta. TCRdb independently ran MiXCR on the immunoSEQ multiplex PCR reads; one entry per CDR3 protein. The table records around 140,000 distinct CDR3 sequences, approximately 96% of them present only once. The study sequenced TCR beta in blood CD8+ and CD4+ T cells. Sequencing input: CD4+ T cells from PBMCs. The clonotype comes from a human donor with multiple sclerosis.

The CDR3, as DNA: TGTGCCAGCAGCTTACAGGGCCGGAACACTGAAGCTTTCTTT. This encodes CASSLQGRNTEAFF. This chain connects TRBV14 to TRBJ1-1; D possibly corresponds to TRBD1 (6 bases). Trimming took 5 bases from V and 1 from J, leaving 11 bases between them. The V gene's germline CDR1 is SGHDN and CDR2 FVKESK. This CDR3 region has 14 residues.